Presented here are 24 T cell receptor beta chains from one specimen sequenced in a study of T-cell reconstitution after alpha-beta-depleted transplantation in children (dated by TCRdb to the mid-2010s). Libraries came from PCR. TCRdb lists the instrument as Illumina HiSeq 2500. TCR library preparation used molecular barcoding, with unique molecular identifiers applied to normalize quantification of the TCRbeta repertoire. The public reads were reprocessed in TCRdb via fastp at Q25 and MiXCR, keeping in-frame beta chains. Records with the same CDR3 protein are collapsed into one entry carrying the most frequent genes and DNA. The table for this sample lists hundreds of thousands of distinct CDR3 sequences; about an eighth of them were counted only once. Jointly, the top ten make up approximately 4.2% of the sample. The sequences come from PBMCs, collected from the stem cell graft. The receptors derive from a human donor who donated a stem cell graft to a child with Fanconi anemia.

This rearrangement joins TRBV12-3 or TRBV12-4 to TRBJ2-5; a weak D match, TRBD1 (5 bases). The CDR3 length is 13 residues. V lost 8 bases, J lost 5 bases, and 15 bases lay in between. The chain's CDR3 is CASGPDSGETQYF. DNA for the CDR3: TGTGCCAGCGGGCCCGACAGTGGCGAGACCCAGTACTTC.

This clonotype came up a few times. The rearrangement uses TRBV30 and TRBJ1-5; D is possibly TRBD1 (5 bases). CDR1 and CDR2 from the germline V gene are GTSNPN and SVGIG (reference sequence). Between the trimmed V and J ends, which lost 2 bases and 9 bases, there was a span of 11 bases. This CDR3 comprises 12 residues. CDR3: CAWSRPGGPQHF. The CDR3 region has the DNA TGTGCCTGGAGTCGACCTGGGGGGCCCCAGCATTTT.

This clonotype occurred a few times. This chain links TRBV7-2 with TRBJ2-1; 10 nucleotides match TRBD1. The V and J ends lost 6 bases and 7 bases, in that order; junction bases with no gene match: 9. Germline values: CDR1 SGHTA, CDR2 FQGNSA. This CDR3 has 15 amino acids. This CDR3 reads CASSLPGQGLNEQFF. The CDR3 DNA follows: TGTGCCAGCAGTTTACCGGGACAGGGGTTGAATGAGCAGTTCTTC.

The CDR3 region is CAIREHGGQKNSNYGYTF. In DNA form, the CDR3 reads TGTGCCATCAGAGAACATGGGGGACAGAAAAATTCTAACTATGGCTACACCTTC. The chain has TRBV10-3 and TRBJ1-2, with 7 positions matching TRBD1. CDR3 length: 18 residues. Germline trimming cut 6 bases from V and 0 bases from J; bases unmatched to any gene: 16. Germline lookup yields CDR1 ENHRY and CDR2 SYGVKD.

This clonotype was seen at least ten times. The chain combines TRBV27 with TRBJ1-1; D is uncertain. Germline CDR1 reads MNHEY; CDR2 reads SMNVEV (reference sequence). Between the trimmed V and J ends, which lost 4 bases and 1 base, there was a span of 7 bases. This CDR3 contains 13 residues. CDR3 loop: CASSWMGNTEAFF. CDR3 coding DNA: TGTGCCAGCAGTTGGATGGGGAACACTGAAGCTTTCTTT.

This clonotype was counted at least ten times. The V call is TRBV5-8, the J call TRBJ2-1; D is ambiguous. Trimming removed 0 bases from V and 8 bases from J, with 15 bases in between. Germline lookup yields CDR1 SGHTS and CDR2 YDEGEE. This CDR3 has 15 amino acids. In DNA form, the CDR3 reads TGTGCCAGCAGCTTGGCCAGGTTCGGTTACCATGAGCAGTTCTTC. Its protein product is CASSLARFGYHEQFF.

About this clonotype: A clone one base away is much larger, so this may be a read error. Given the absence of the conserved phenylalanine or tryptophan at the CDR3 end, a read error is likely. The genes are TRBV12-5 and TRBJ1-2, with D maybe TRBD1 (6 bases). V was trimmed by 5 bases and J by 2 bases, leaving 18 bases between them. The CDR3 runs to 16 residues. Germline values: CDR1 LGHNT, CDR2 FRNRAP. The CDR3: CASGAPRQGQNYGYTC. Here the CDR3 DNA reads TGTGCTAGTGGTGCCCCCCGTCAGGGGCAGAACTATGGCTACACCTGC.

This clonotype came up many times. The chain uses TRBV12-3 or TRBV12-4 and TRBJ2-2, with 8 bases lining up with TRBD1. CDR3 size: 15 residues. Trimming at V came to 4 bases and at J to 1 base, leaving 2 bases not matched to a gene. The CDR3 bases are TGTGCCAGCAGTTGGGACAGGCTGAACACCGGGGAGCTGTTTTTT. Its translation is CASSWDRLNTGELFF.

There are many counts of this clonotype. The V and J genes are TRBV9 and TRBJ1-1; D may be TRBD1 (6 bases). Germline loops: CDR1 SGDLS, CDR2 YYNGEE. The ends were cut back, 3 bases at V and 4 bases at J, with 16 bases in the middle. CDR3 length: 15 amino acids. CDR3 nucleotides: TGTGCCAGCAGCGCCCTAGGACAGATCTCCACTGAAGCTTTCTTT. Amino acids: CASSALGQISTEAFF. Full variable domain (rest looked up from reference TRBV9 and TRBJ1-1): DSGVTQTPKHLITATGQRVTLRCSPRSGDLSVYWYQQSLDQGLQFLIQYYNGEERAKGNILERFSAQQFPDLHSELNLSSLELGDSALYFCASSALGQISTEAFFGQGTRLTVV.

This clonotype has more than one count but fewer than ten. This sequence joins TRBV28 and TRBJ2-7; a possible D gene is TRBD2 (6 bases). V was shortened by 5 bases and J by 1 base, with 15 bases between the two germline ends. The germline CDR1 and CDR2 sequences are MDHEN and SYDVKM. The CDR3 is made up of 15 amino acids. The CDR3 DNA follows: TGTGCCAGCAGTCCCAGGGCGGGGAGGTCCTACGAGCAGTACGTC. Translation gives CASSPRAGRSYEQYV.

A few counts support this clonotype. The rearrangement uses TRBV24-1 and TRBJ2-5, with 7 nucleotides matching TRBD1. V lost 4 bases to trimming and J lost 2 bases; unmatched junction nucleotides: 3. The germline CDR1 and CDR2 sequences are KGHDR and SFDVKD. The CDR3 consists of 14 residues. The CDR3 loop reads CATSEGTVQETQYF. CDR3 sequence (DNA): TGTGCCACCAGTGAGGGGACAGTTCAAGAGACCCAGTACTTC.

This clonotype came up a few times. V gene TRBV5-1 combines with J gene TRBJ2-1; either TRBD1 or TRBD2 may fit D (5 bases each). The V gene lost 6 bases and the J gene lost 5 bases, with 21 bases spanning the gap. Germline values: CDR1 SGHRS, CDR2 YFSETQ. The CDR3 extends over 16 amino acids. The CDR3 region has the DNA TGCGCCAGCATCCGGGACCCCTCAGTCCCACACAATGAGCAGTTCTTC. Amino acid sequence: CASIRDPSVPHNEQFF.

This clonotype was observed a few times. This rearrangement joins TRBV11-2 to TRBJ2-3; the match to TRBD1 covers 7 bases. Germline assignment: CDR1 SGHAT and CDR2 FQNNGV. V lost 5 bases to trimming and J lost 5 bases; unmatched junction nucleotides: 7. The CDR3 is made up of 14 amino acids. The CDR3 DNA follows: TGTGCCAGCAGCATCGGGACAGCTAGAGATACGCAGTATTTT. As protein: CASSIGTARDTQYF.

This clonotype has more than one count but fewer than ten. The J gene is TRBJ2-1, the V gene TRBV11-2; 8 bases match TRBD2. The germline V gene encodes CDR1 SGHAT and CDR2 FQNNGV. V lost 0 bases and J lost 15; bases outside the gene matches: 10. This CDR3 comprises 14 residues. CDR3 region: CASSLDPVAGSGFF. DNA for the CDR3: TGTGCCAGCAGCTTAGATCCGGTAGCGGGGAGTGGGTTCTTC.

The CDR3 DNA reads TGTGCCAGCAGCTTAGATCGGAGGGTATGGGAGCAGTTCTTC. This encodes CASSLDRRVWEQFF. The chain combines TRBV11-2 with TRBJ2-1; tentative D call: TRBD2 (6 bases). V dropped 0 bases and J dropped 10 bases, with 13 bases sitting between them. Looked up from germline, CDR1 is SGHAT and CDR2 is FQNNGV. The CDR3 is 14 amino acids.

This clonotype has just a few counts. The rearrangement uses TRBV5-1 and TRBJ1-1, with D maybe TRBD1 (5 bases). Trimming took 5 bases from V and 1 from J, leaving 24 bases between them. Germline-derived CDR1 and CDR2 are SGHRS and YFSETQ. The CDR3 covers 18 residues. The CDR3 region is CASRVTILGRRKNTEAFF. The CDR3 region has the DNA TGCGCCAGCAGGGTTACAATCTTGGGACGCAGGAAGAACACTGAAGCTTTCTTT.

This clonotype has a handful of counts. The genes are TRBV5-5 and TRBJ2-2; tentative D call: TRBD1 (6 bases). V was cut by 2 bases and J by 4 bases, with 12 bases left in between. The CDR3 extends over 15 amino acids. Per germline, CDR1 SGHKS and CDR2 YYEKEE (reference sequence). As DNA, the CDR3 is TGTGCCAGCAGCTTAGGGGACACAATCACCGGGGAGCTGTTTTTT. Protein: CASSLGDTITGELFF.

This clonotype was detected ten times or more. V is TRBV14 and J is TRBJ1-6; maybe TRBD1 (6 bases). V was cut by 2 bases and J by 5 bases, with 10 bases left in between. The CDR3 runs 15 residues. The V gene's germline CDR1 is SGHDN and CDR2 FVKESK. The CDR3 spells CASSQTRTDNSPLHF. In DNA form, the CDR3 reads TGTGCCAGCAGCCAAACCCGGACAGATAATTCACCCCTCCACTTT.

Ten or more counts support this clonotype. The CDR3, as DNA: TGCAGTGCCAGGGGTCCCAGGGGGCATCCTTACGAGCAGTACGTC. This sequence encodes CSARGPRGHPYEQYV. The rearrangement uses TRBV20-1 and TRBJ2-7; 8 bases match TRBD1. The junction had 14 bases not matched to a gene; V was cut back by 6 bases and J by 4 bases. Germline assignment: CDR1 DFQATT and CDR2 SNEGSKA (reference sequence). The CDR3 consists of 15 residues.

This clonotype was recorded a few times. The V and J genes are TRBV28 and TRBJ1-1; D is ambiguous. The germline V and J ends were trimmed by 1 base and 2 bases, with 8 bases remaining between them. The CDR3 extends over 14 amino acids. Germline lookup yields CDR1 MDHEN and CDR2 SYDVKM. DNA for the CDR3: TGTGCCAGCAGTTTATCGGGTTATAACACTGAAGCTTTCTTT. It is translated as CASSLSGYNTEAFF.

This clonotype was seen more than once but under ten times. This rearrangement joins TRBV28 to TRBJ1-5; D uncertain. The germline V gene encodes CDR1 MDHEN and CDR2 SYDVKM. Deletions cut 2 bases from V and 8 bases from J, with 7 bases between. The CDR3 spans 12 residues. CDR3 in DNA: TGTGCCAGCAGTTTACAGGTGAAGCCCCAGCATTTT. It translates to CASSLQVKPQHF.

The CDR3 region is CASSLEPAWESNQPQHF. For the CDR3, the DNA is TGTGCCAGCAGCTTAGAACCCGCGTGGGAAAGCAATCAGCCCCAGCATTTT. The chain employs TRBV7-9 and TRBJ1-5, with no clear D. The CDR3 runs to 17 residues. Looked up from germline, CDR1 is SEHNR and CDR2 is FQNEAQ (reference sequence). V lost 1 base, J lost 1 base, and 14 bases lay in between.

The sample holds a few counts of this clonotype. CDR3 in amino acids: CASRLLGRGLEAFF. The DNA for the CDR3 is TGTGCCAGCAGGTTACTCGGCAGGGGCCTAGAAGCTTTCTTT. The rearrangement uses TRBV6-5 and TRBJ1-1; weak D call: TRBD1 (6 bases). The V gene's germline CDR1 is MNHEY and CDR2 SVGAGI. The CDR3 extends over 14 amino acids. V lost 6 bases to trimming and J lost 8 bases, with 19 bases between them.

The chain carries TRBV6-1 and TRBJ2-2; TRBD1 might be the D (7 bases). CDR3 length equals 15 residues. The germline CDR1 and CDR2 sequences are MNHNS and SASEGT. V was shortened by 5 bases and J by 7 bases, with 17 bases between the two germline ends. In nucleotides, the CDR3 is TGTGCCAGCAGTCGCCTCTCAGGGGGAGGCGGGGAGCTGTTTTTT. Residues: CASSRLSGGGGELFF.